The 13 T cell receptor beta chains presented below share a single source sample, sequenced in a study of PD-L1 blockade in urothelial cancer. The assay was immunoSEQ multiplex PCR, and TCRdb's table has in-frame clones only and misses some. This table has 50,000 to 60,000 clones, 88% appearing once. The time point is: peripheral blood 6 weeks after treatment start. The sample here was PBMCs, taken around atezolizumab (anti-PD-L1) treatment. The receptor set was obtained from a man in his fifties or sixties with urothelial cancer.

This clone occurred once. This chain joins TRBV7-9 and TRBJ1-3; the match to TRBD1 covers 7 bases. V lost 5 bases and J lost 2; bases outside the gene matches: 6. CDR1 and CDR2 from the germline V gene are SEHNR and FQNEAQ (reference sequence). The CDR3 runs 15 residues. The CDR3 coding sequence is TGTGCCAGCAGCGAACCCGGGACAGCTGGAAACACCATATATTTT. It is translated as CASSEPGTAGNTIYF.

This chain joins TRBV6-5 and TRBJ1-1; no clear D gene. The length of the CDR3 is 14 residues. V was pared by 2 bases and J by 7 bases, with 14 bases between. The V gene's germline CDR1 is MNHEY and CDR2 SVGAGI. CDR3 amino acids: CASSYTGGRGEAFF. In DNA form, the CDR3 reads TGTGCCAGCAGTTACACTGGAGGTCGGGGTGAAGCTTTCTTT.

The CDR3 is CASSSRQGAFDEQYF. The CDR3 nucleotides are TGTGCCAGCAGCTCCAGACAGGGGGCTTTCGACGAGCAGTACTTC. The chain carries TRBV7-9 and TRBJ2-7, with 10 bases matching TRBD1. CDR1 is SEHNR, CDR2 FQNEAQ, per germline (reference sequence). The CDR3 runs to 15 residues. Trimming removed 4 bases from V and 5 bases from J; junction bases left unmatched: 8.

The J gene is TRBJ2-1, the V gene TRBV2; D ambiguous. With 9 bases removed from V and 5 bases from J, the gap between germline ends came to 8 bases. This CDR3 is built from 11 residues. Germline values: CDR1 SNHLY, CDR2 FYNNEI. The CDR3 bases are TGTGCCAGGAGCATCGACAATGAGCAGTTCTTC. The encoded protein is CARSIDNEQFF.

V is TRBV2 and J is TRBJ2-7; TRBD2 aligns across 14 bases. The CDR3 has 14 residues. Unmatched junction bases numbered 4, after V lost 6 bases and J lost 6 bases. Germline V gives CDR1 SNHLY, CDR2 FYNNEI. Written as DNA, the CDR3 is TGTGCCAGCAGCTCGACTAGCGGGAGGGCCGAGCAGTACTTC. Encoded protein: CASSSTSGRAEQYF.

CDR3 protein: CASVDNSYEQYF. For the CDR3, the DNA is TGTGCCAGCGTCGACAACTCCTACGAGCAGTACTTC. The chain links TRBV6-1 to TRBJ2-7; D not certain. Germline CDR1 and CDR2: MNHNS and SASEGT. CDR3 length: 12 residues. V lost 8 bases to trimming and J lost 0 bases, with 8 bases between them.

The chain couples TRBV6-1 to TRBJ1-5; 8 nucleotides agree with TRBD1. Germline V lookup: CDR1 MNHNS, CDR2 SASEGT. Trimming cost V 6 bases and J 6 bases; bases outside gene matches: 7. The CDR3 sequence is 14 residues long. CDR3 region: CASRGQGFGQPQHF. The CDR3 DNA reads as TGTGCCAGCAGAGGACAGGGCTTCGGTCAGCCCCAGCATTTT.

This clone was observed once. V gene TRBV13 combines with J gene TRBJ2-3; D gene uncertain. Germline-derived CDR1 and CDR2 are PRHDT and FYEKMQ (reference sequence). The V and J ends lost 0 bases and 14 bases respectively, with 18 bases between them. This CDR3 is built from 14 residues. The CDR3 sequence: CASSLGQRKSPRYF. The CDR3 nucleotides read TGTGCCAGCAGCTTAGGCCAGAGGAAATCCCCTCGGTATTTT. Supplemented by reference TRBV13 and TRBJ2-3, the full variable domain reads AAGVIQSPRHLIKEKRETATLKCYPIPRHDTVYWYQQGPGQDPQFLISFYEKMQSDKGSIPDRFSAQQFSDYHSELNMSSLELGDSALYFCASSLGQRKSPRYFGPGTRLTVL.

This clone was detected only once. This chain joins TRBV5-4 and TRBJ2-4; 7 nucleotides match TRBD1. This CDR3 spans 14 amino acids. CDR1 is SGHNT, CDR2 YYREEE, per germline (reference sequence). V lost 3 bases and J lost 5; bases outside the gene matches: 5. The CDR3 protein is CASSSGTDQNIQYF. The CDR3 DNA sequence: TGTGCCAGCAGCTCGGGGACAGATCAAAACATTCAGTACTTC.

Only a few counts were recorded for this clone. The chain carries TRBV7-9 and TRBJ1-5; no firm D call. With 1 base removed from V and 5 bases from J, the gap between germline ends came to 12 bases. From germline, CDR1 is SEHNR and CDR2 FQNEAQ (reference sequence). The CDR3 totals 15 residues. DNA for the CDR3: TGTGCCAGCAGCTTAGACAGCCGACGCCATCAGCCCCAGCATTTT. Encoded protein: CASSLDSRRHQPQHF.

This chain joins TRBV5-1 and TRBJ2-1; tentative D call: TRBD1 (6 bases). CDR1 and CDR2 (germline): SGHRS, YFSETQ. V was cut by 2 bases and J by 5 bases, with 17 bases left in between. The CDR3 has 16 amino acids. CDR3 nucleotide sequence: TGCGCCAGCAGCTTCTCAGGGACACAGACCCACAATGAGCAGTTCTTC. This gives the protein CASSFSGTQTHNEQFF.

The DNA of the CDR3 is TGCGCCAGCAGCTCAACAGGGGTTGAGCAGTTCTTC. It translates to CASSSTGVEQFF. The chain joins TRBV5-1 to TRBJ2-1, with TRBD1 matching over 7 bases. Germline V gives CDR1 SGHRS, CDR2 YFSETQ. After removal of 3 bases from V and 9 bases from J, the junction contained 3 bases not matched to a gene. The CDR3 loop spans 12 amino acids.

This clone came up once. The chain has TRBV30 and TRBJ1-1, with TRBD1 matching over 10 bases. Germline V gene data show CDR1 as GTSNPN and CDR2 as SVGIG (reference sequence). CDR3 length: 11 residues. Germline trimming cut 5 bases from V and 8 bases from J; bases unmatched to any gene: 2. For the CDR3, the DNA is TGTGCCTGGGGACAGGGGGTGGAAGCTTTCTTT. Its protein is CAWGQGVEAFF.